The T cell receptor (beta chain) described here comes from a study of OX40 agonist ivuxolimab in advanced cancers. Study-level background: The dose-escalation cohort was roughly 83% male, with a mean age of approximately 61 years, ranging about 20 to 79.

Generated by immunoSEQ multiplex PCR, the TCRdb table keeps only in-frame clones and is missing some. The sample holds roughly 100,000 clones; 93% are singletons and the top ten take 0.26%. For this clone: No antigen is known for it.

Findings and limits, study-wide: No antigen was identified for the clonally expanded peripheral T cells.

In germline, CDR1 is SEHNR, CDR2 FQNEAQ (reference sequence). The CDR3 is 13 amino acids. V shed 1 base and J shed 7 bases, with 10 bases lying between them. The source material was CD4+ or CD8+ T cells sorted from blood, sampled in a trial of the OX40 agonist ivuxolimab. The source is an adult with an advanced solid tumor such as melanoma, head and neck, liver or kidney cancer. V usage is TRBV7-9 and J usage is TRBJ1-2; tentative D call: TRBD1 (5 bases). CDR3 region: CASSLGQISGYTF. DNA for the CDR3: TGTGCCAGCAGCTTAGGACAGATCTCTGGCTACACCTTC.